Listed here are 30 T cell receptor beta chains from one sample, sequenced in a study of shared clonotypes between healthy human individuals. Data came from immunoSEQ multiplex PCR; TCRdb stores just in-frame clones and leaves some out. The table has 550,000 to 800,000 clones, 74% seen once. Sequenced: memory CD4+ T cells sorted from blood. Subset here: CD45RA-negative fraction. The receptors come from a woman aged 25-40 years in good health.

This sequence joins TRBV6-6 and TRBJ2-2; 9 positions agree with TRBD1. V shed 5 bases and J 3 bases; nucleotides not matched to a gene: 7. The CDR3 totals 16 residues. Germline CDR1 and CDR2: MNHNY and SVGAGI (reference sequence). CDR3 bases: TGTGCCAGCAGTCCCCTCAGGACAGGGGACACCGGGGAGCTGTTTTTT. Translation: CASSPLRTGDTGELFF.

CDR3 residues: CASQLAGESYEQYF. CDR3 DNA sequence: TGTGCCAGTCAACTAGCGGGAGAATCCTACGAGCAGTACTTC. This chain connects TRBV28 to TRBJ2-7; 11 nucleotides line up with TRBD2. This CDR3 has 14 amino acids. Trimming at V came to 9 bases and at J to 1 base, leaving 5 bases not matched to a gene. CDR1 and CDR2 (germline): MDHEN, SYDVKM.

Here the CDR3 DNA reads TGTGCCAGCAGTCCTCTCGGGCAGGGGGGTCAGCCCCAGCATTTT. This sequence encodes CASSPLGQGGQPQHF. V is TRBV7-6 and J is TRBJ1-5; 7 bases agree with TRBD1. The CDR3 is 15 amino acids. Germline V gene lookup returns CDR1 SGHVS and CDR2 FNYEAQ. V shed 6 bases and J 6 bases; nucleotides not matched to a gene: 11.

The rearrangement links TRBV2 to TRBJ2-7; 10 positions match TRBD1. The CDR3 runs 13 residues. From germline, CDR1 is SNHLY and CDR2 FYNNEI. Trimming took 1 base from V and 6 from J; bases not matched to a gene: 0. CDR3: CASSEGTGGEQYF. In DNA form, the CDR3 reads TGTGCCAGCAGTGAAGGGACAGGGGGCGAGCAGTACTTC. The entire variable domain, with the rest obtained from reference TRBV2 and TRBJ2-7, is as follows: EPEVTQTPSHQVTQMGQEVILRCVPISNHLYFYWYRQILGQKVEFLVSFYNNEISEKSEIFDDQFSVERPDGSNFTLKIRSTKLEDSAMYFCASSEGTGGEQYFGPGTRLTVT.

On this clone itself: The identical CDR3 is also encoded by other nucleotide sequences in the sample. The chain is built from TRBV5-1 and TRBJ2-7; D gene uncertain. Trimming took 0 bases from V and 2 from J, leaving 6 bases between them. Germline V CDR1 and CDR2: SGHRS, YFSETQ. The CDR3 is 13 residues long. This CDR3 is CASSLGGTYEQYF. DNA for the CDR3: TGCGCCAGCAGCTTGGGTGGGACCTACGAGCAGTACTTC. Looking up the rest from reference TRBV5-1 and TRBJ2-7 gives the full variable domain: KAGVTQTPRYLIKTRGQQVTLSCSPISGHRSVSWYQQTPGQGLQFLFEYFSETQRNKGNFPGRFSGRQFSNSRSEMNVSTLELGDSALYLCASSLGGTYEQYFGPGTRLTVT.

V gene TRBV2 combines with J gene TRBJ1-2; 7 nucleotides match TRBD1. This CDR3 contains 12 residues. The ends lost 7 bases at V and 5 bases at J; junction bases unmatched: 4. CDR1 is SNHLY, CDR2 FYNNEI, per germline. CDR3 region: CASTGTDYGYTF. Here the CDR3 DNA reads TGTGCCAGCACCGGGACAGATTATGGCTACACCTTC.

The chain couples TRBV5-5 to TRBJ2-5, with 8 nucleotides matching TRBD1. Per the germline V gene, CDR1 is SGHKS and CDR2 is YYEKEE (reference sequence). V lost 2 bases to trimming and J lost 4 bases; unmatched junction nucleotides: 4. CDR3 length: 14 residues. This CDR3 reads CASSFRGPSETQYF. In DNA, the CDR3 is TGTGCCAGCAGCTTCAGGGGGCCCTCAGAGACCCAGTACTTC.

This clone showed up just once. The chain's CDR3 is CASSRLARDNNEQFF. For the CDR3, the DNA is TGTGCCAGCAGTCGACTAGCCCGGGACAACAATGAGCAGTTCTTC. The chain is built from TRBV2 and TRBJ2-1; D is possibly TRBD2 (7 bases). The V end was cut by 5 bases, the J end by 5 bases, with 16 bases between. From germline, CDR1 is SNHLY and CDR2 FYNNEI. CDR3 size: 15 residues.

The chain links TRBV6-6 to TRBJ2-1; 7 nucleotides match TRBD1. The CDR3 sequence is 16 residues long. The germline gives CDR1 MNHNY, CDR2 SVGAGI (reference sequence). Unmatched junction bases numbered 11, after V lost 5 bases and J lost 4 bases. Written as DNA, the CDR3 is TGTGCCAGCAGTCCCCGTCAGGACAGGCGTTACAATGAGCAGTTCTTC. Its translation: CASSPRQDRRYNEQFF.

This clone has only one observation. This CDR3 is also generated by other DNA sequences in the sample. CDR3 protein: CASSAGTAGNTIYF. As DNA, the CDR3 is TGCGCCAGCAGCGCAGGGACGGCGGGAAACACCATATATTTT. The chain employs TRBV5-1 and TRBJ1-3; D possibly corresponds to TRBD1 (5 bases). Trimming removed 4 bases from V and 4 bases from J, with 12 bases in between. The V gene's germline CDR1 is SGHRS and CDR2 YFSETQ. CDR3 length: 14 residues.

This chain connects TRBV18 to TRBJ2-3; 11 bases map to TRBD1. With 2 bases clipped from V and 5 bases from J, the junction kept 3 bases outside the gene matches. CDR1 is KGHSH, CDR2 LQKENI, per germline. The CDR3 loop spans 15 amino acids. The CDR3 spells CASSPGQGAIDTQYF. The CDR3 nucleotides read TGTGCCAGCTCACCAGGACAGGGGGCCATAGATACGCAGTATTTT.

The CDR3 sequence: CASSLAVAGELFF. The CDR3 region has the DNA TGTGCCAGCAGCTTAGCAGTGGCCGGGGAGCTGTTTTTT. The chain has TRBV7-9 and TRBJ2-2, with D unresolved. Trimming removed 0 bases at V and 6 bases at J, with 5 bases between. The germline V gene encodes CDR1 SEHNR and CDR2 FQNEAQ (reference sequence). CDR3 length equals 13 residues. Looking up the rest from reference TRBV7-9 and TRBJ2-2 gives the full variable domain: DTGVSQNPRHKITKRGQNVTFRCDPISEHNRLYWYRQTLGQGPEFLTYFQNEAQLEKSRLLSDRFSAERPKGSFSTLEIQRTEQGDSAMYLCASSLAVAGELFFGEGSRLTVL.

The V and J genes are TRBV5-4 and TRBJ2-3, with 7 bases matching TRBD2. V shed 4 bases and J 0 bases; nucleotides not matched to a gene: 8. Germline CDR1 reads SGHNT; CDR2 reads YYREEE (reference sequence). CDR3 length: 16 amino acids. The CDR3 DNA reads TGTGCCAGCAGCCCGAAGGGCGGGAGAAGCACAGATACGCAGTATTTT. Protein sequence: CASSPKGGRSTDTQYF.

The chain links TRBV5-1 to TRBJ2-5; 11 nucleotides line up with TRBD2. V was pared by 9 bases and J by 5 bases, with 18 bases of the junction left unmatched. Germline CDR1 SGHRS, CDR2 YFSETQ. The CDR3 length is 17 residues. The CDR3 nucleotides are TGCGCCACCTGCCTTGCTAGCGGGAGGCGCTGTTGGGAGACCCAGTACTTC. Protein sequence: CATCLASGRRCWETQYF. The complete variable domain, with remaining parts taken from reference TRBV5-1 and TRBJ2-5, reads KAGVTQTPRYLIKTRGQQVTLSCSPISGHRSVSWYQQTPGQGLQFLFEYFSETQRNKGNFPGRFSGRQFSNSRSEMNVSTLELGDSALYLCATCLASGRRCWETQYFGPGTRLLVL.

The table lists this clone with a count of one. The chain combines TRBV15 with TRBJ1-1; D might be TRBD1 (6 bases). Deletions cut 8 bases from V and 3 bases from J, with 13 bases between. CDR3 length: 13 amino acids. Germline V gives CDR1 LNHNV, CDR2 YYDKDF (reference sequence). In DNA, the CDR3 is TGTGCCACCTCTGGACAGTACGACACTGAAGCTTTCTTT. Protein sequence: CATSGQYDTEAFF.

This chain links TRBV5-1 with TRBJ1-1; D remains ambiguous. Deletions cut 4 bases from V and 2 bases from J, with 18 bases between. Germline V gene sequence: CDR1 SGHRS, CDR2 YFSETQ. The CDR3 runs 16 residues. Here the CDR3 reads CASSPLLAGTNTEAFF. CDR3 nucleotide sequence: TGCGCCAGCAGCCCCCTTCTCGCAGGAACAAACACTGAAGCTTTCTTT.

The chain couples TRBV28 to TRBJ2-7; 9 bases are shared with TRBD1. Germline assignment: CDR1 MDHEN and CDR2 SYDVKM. V dropped 8 bases and J dropped 6; count of bases not matched to a gene: 17. This CDR3 is built from 16 residues. The CDR3 sequence is CASRGEGQGDFREQYF. In nucleotides, the CDR3 is TGTGCCAGCCGCGGAGAGGGACAGGGCGATTTCCGCGAGCAGTACTTC.

V usage is TRBV7-2 and J usage is TRBJ2-7; D is perhaps TRBD1 or TRBD2 (5 bases each). V was clipped by 1 base and J by 1 base, with 8 bases between them. The CDR3 length is 14 residues. In germline, CDR1 is SGHTA, CDR2 FQGNSA. The CDR3 sequence: CASSLGGASYEQYF. The CDR3 DNA reads as TGTGCCAGCAGCTTAGGAGGGGCGTCCTACGAGCAGTACTTC.

The gene calls are TRBV25-1 and TRBJ2-7, with 7 bases matching TRBD1. Germline lookup yields CDR1 MGHDK and CDR2 SYGVNS. The CDR3 contains 17 residues. The J segment lost 0 bases and the V segment lost 6 bases, leaving 14 bases of the junction unmatched. CDR3 in DNA: TGTGCCAGCAGCTCCGTTCTGAAGACAGGGAACTCCTACGAGCAGTACTTC. Its protein product is CASSSVLKTGNSYEQYF.

The chain couples TRBV27 to TRBJ2-3; D unresolved. Germline CDR1 is MNHEY and CDR2 is SMNVEV (reference sequence). V was shortened by 0 bases and J by 8 bases, with 9 bases between the two germline ends. This CDR3 spans 13 amino acids. Written as DNA, the CDR3 is TGTGCCAGCAGTTTATCGAGACCGGGTACGCAGTATTTT. Protein product: CASSLSRPGTQYF.

The V call is TRBV5-5, the J call TRBJ2-2, with D unclear. V lost 0 bases and J 0 bases, leaving 15 bases between the germline ends. The CDR3 spans 18 residues. CDR1 is SGHKS, CDR2 YYEKEE, per germline (reference sequence). The CDR3 coding sequence is TGTGCCAGCAGCTTGGTCTCCGGTCCGCAGGCGAACACCGGGGAGCTGTTTTTT. Its protein is CASSLVSGPQANTGELFF.

The gene calls are TRBV18 and TRBJ2-1, with D unclear. The V and J ends lost 4 bases and 8 bases respectively, with 9 bases between them. CDR1 is KGHSH and CDR2 is LQKENI in the germline V gene. The CDR3 is made up of 12 amino acids. The CDR3 spells CASSLNRDEQFF. For the CDR3, the DNA is TGTGCCAGCTCACTCAATCGCGATGAGCAGTTCTTC. Full variable domain (missing parts from reference TRBV18 and TRBJ2-1): NAGVMQNPRHLVRRRGQEARLRCSPMKGHSHVYWYRQLPEEGLKFMVYLQKENIIDESGMPKERFSAEFPKEGPSILRIQQVVRGDSAAYFCASSLNRDEQFFGPGTRLTVL.

This clone was observed once. The chain uses TRBV10-1 and TRBJ2-1; 8 nucleotides align to TRBD2. From germline, CDR1 is WNHNN and CDR2 SYGVQD (reference sequence). The CDR3 loop spans 14 amino acids. V was clipped by 5 bases and J by 8 bases; unmatched bases: 8. The CDR3 DNA sequence: TGCGCCAGCAGTCCAGCGGGAGAAGGGGATGAGCAGTTCTTC. It yields the protein CASSPAGEGDEQFF.

J is TRBJ1-5 and V is TRBV28; 7 bases are a match to TRBD1. This CDR3 comprises 16 residues. CDR1 is MDHEN and CDR2 is SYDVKM in the germline V gene. The trim removed 0 bases at V and 9 bases at J, leaving 11 bases unmatched. DNA for the CDR3: TGTGCCAGCAGTTTATGGGGAGGGGGCCGGCCTACGCCCCAGCATTTT. This codes for CASSLWGGGRPTPQHF.

This clone appeared once. This chain connects TRBV13 to TRBJ2-3; D may be TRBD2 (6 bases). Germline V gene data show CDR1 as PRHDT and CDR2 as FYEKMQ (reference sequence). Trimming pared 1 base from V and 3 bases from J, leaving 8 bases between. The CDR3 totals 14 residues. The CDR3 loop is CASSLVRETDTQYF. The CDR3 DNA reads TGTGCCAGCAGCTTAGTCCGGGAGACAGATACGCAGTATTTT.

This chain uses TRBV27 with TRBJ2-2, with TRBD2 identical over 7 bases. CDR1 MNHEY and CDR2 SMNVEV come from the germline V gene (reference sequence). This CDR3 is 14 amino acids long. V trimming: 9 bases; J trimming: 0 bases; junction bases outside the gene matches: 4. The CDR3 nucleotides are TGTGCCAGTCGGGACTACTCGAACACCGGGGAGCTGTTTTTT. This gives the protein CASRDYSNTGELFF.

Points on this clone: Other nucleotide sequences in the sample specify the same CDR3. The V call is TRBV5-1, the J call TRBJ2-1, with D hard to call. Germline loops: CDR1 SGHRS, CDR2 YFSETQ. Trimming removed 2 bases at V and 0 bases at J, with 9 bases between. The CDR3 extends over 15 amino acids. As DNA, the CDR3 is TGCGCCAGCAGCTTAGACGTGAGCTCCTACAATGAGCAGTTCTTC. It translates to CASSLDVSSYNEQFF. The entire variable domain, with the rest obtained from reference TRBV5-1 and TRBJ2-1, is as follows: KAGVTQTPRYLIKTRGQQVTLSCSPISGHRSVSWYQQTPGQGLQFLFEYFSETQRNKGNFPGRFSGRQFSNSRSEMNVSTLELGDSALYLCASSLDVSSYNEQFFGPGTRLTVL.

In its sample, this clone was seen once. The chain joins TRBV6-6 to TRBJ1-5; D is perhaps TRBD1 (6 bases). The germline V gene encodes CDR1 MNHNY and CDR2 SVGAGI (reference sequence). The V end was cut by 5 bases, the J end by 9 bases, with 17 bases between. The CDR3 length is 14 residues. The CDR3 here is CASSKIGGVRPQHF. In DNA form, the CDR3 reads TGTGCCAGCAGTAAAATCGGGGGCGTGAGGCCCCAGCATTTT.

This chain connects TRBV7-2 to TRBJ2-1; D is possibly TRBD2 (6 bases). The CDR3 consists of 15 residues. The V and J ends lost 6 bases and 6 bases respectively, with 18 bases between them. Germline V lookup: CDR1 SGHTA, CDR2 FQGNSA. The CDR3 is CASSSSALAGNEQFF. In DNA form, the CDR3 reads TGTGCCAGCAGTTCTAGCGCACTCGCCGGCAATGAGCAGTTCTTC.

This chain uses TRBV28 with TRBJ1-1; 7 positions match TRBD1. The CDR3 totals 15 residues. Germline V gene sequence: CDR1 MDHEN, CDR2 SYDVKM. Unmatched junction bases numbered 10, after V lost 3 bases and J lost 6 bases. CDR3 in amino acids: CASSLTGNGGAEAFF. The DNA for the CDR3 is TGTGCCAGCAGTTTGACAGGGAACGGCGGAGCTGAAGCTTTCTTT. Filled out from reference TRBV28 and TRBJ1-1, the complete variable domain reads DVKVTQSSRYLVKRTGEKVFLECVQDMDHENMFWYRQDPGLGLRLIYFSYDVKMKEKGDIPEGYSVSREKKERFSLILESASTNQTSMYLCASSLTGNGGAEAFFGQGTRLTVV.